This record concerns one T cell receptor beta chain sequence. Its antigen is not identified. A clone one base away is much larger, so this may be a read error. The entry originates in a study of blood T cells in healthy people across ages. The study, taken as a whole, reports: The long-lived group displayed more naive CD4+ cells, plus higher diversity, than the aged donors did. Older individuals had lower TCR beta diversity per million T cells (the decline was roughly linear).

The authors isolated at least 6 million PBMCs per sample. For the second PCR, which ran for roughly 6 to 12 cycles, a sample-barcoded 5' primer and a J-beta primer mix were used. TCRdb analysed the 5' RACE reads with MiXCR anew, one entry per CDR3 protein. The sample yields about a million distinct CDR3 sequences, around 46% seen once. The CDR3 has 14 amino acids. The V gene's germline CDR1 is SQVTM and CDR2 ANQGSEA. This chain links TRBV29-1 with TRBJ2-1, with D perhaps being TRBD1 or TRBD2 (6 bases each). This TCR came from a man under 40 in good health. Input material: blood. For the CDR3, the DNA is TGCAGCGTTGAAGGGAGGGGGGAAAACAATGGGCAGTTCTTC. Encoded protein: CSVEGRGENNGQFF.